The clone carrying this T cell receptor beta chain was observed a few times. Its specificity is not known. The data were obtained in a study of beta chain features in type 1 diabetes. The wider study: Analysis included about 100 million sorted cells drawn from all samples. Findings of the study overall: Across all four CD4+ subsets, people with type 1 diabetes showed modestly shorter TCRB CDR3s. Reads derived from cDNA could over-represent cells showing high TCR expression.

Germline CDR1 is LNHDA and CDR2 is SQIVND (reference sequence). The trim removed 6 bases at V and 8 bases at J, leaving 7 bases unmatched. The CDR3 sequence is 15 residues long. The study reverse transcribed the entire isolated RNA, so it sequenced expressed TCRB transcripts. Some clones are missing from TCRdb's copy, which holds only in-frame ones; the method was immunoSEQ multiplex PCR. The sample yields hundreds of thousands of clones, 13% to 15% seen once. The source is a man aged 25 to 45 with type 1 diabetes. The rearrangement joins TRBV19 to TRBJ2-2, with 12 nucleotides matching TRBD2. The sequenced sample consisted of naive CD4+ T cells from blood. The CDR3 loop is CASSRLAGVEGELFF. The CDR3 DNA follows: TGTGCCAGTAGCAGACTAGCGGGAGTCGAGGGGGAGCTGTTTTTT.